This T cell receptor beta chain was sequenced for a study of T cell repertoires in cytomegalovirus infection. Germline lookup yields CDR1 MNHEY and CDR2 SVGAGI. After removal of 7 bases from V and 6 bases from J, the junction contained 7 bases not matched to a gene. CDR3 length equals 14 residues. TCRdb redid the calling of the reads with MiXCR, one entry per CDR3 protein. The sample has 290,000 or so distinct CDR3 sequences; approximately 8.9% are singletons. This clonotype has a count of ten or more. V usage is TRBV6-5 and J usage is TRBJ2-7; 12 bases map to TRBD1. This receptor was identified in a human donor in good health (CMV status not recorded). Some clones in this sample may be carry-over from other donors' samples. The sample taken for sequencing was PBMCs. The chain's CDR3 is CASTLGTGGSEQYF. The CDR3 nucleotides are TGTGCCAGCACATTGGGGACAGGGGGCTCCGAGCAGTACTTC.